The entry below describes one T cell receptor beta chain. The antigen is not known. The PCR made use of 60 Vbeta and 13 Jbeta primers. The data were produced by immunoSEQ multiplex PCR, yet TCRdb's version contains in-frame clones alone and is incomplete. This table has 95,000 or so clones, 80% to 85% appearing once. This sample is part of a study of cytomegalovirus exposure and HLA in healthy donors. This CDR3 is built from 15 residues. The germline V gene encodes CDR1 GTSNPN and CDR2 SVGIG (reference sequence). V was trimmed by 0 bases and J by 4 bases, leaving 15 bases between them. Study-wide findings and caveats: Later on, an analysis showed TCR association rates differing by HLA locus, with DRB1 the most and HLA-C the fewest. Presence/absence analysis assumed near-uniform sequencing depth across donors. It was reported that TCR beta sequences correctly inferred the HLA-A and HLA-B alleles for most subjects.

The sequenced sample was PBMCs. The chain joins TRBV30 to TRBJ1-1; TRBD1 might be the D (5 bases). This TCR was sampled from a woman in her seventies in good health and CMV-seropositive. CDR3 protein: CAWSVLSGPPTEAFF. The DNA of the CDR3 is TGTGCCTGGAGTGTACTGTCAGGGCCACCCACTGAAGCTTTCTTT. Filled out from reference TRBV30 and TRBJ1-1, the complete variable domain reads SQTIHQWPATLVQPVGSPLSLECTVEGTSNPNLYWYRQAAGRGLQLLFYSVGIGQISSEVPQNLSASRPQDRQFILSSKKLLLSDSGFYLCAWSVLSGPPTEAFFGQGTRLTVV.